The rows below give T cell receptor beta chains drawn from one sample of a study of blood T cell repertoires in COVID-19. Only in-frame clones appear in the TCRdb table, and some are missing; sequencing was by immunoSEQ multiplex PCR. Of approximately 230,000 clones in the sample, around 83% were seen once. Specimen: peripheral blood. These receptors were collected from a man older than 75 with acute or convalescent COVID-19. Each CDR3 is given with its conserved first and last residue. The D gene is left open where the match is weak. A row's size may be missing; if present it is once, few, many or a size class.

d_gene	j_gene	abundance	v_gene	CDR3aa	CDR3nt
TRBD1	TRBJ1-1	.	TRBV19	CASRTTGGKTEAFF	TGTGCCAGTAGAACGACAGGGGGCAAGACTGAAGCTTTCTTT
TRBD2	TRBJ2-2	.	TRBV4-2	CASSLRLAGGTGELFF	TGTGCCAGCAGCCTTCGACTAGCGGGAGGTACCGGGGAGCTGTTTTTT
.	TRBJ1-1	.	TRBV5-5	CASSIWTSQNTEAFF	TGTGCCAGCAGCATATGGACAAGTCAGAACACTGAAGCTTTCTTT
.	TRBJ1-1	.	TRBV2	CASSDRRGSAFF	TGTGCCAGCAGTGACAGGAGGGGAAGTGCTTTCTTT
TRBD1	TRBJ2-7	.	TRBV6-6	CASRGPGQGEQYF	TGTGCCAGCAGGGGTCCGGGACAGGGCGAGCAGTACTTC
.	TRBJ1-2	.	TRBV30	CAGLYNYGYTF	TGTGCCGGTCTCTATAACTATGGCTACACCTTC
.	TRBJ2-7	.	TRBV5-1	CASSYGDSYEQYF	TGCGCCAGCAGCTACGGGGACTCCTACGAGCAGTACTTC
TRBD1	TRBJ1-5	.	TRBV7-2	CASSRDRGFNQPQHF	TGTGCCAGCAGCCGGGACAGGGGGTTCAATCAGCCCCAGCATTTT
.	TRBJ2-3	.	TRBV4-1	CASSQDPPGGVPRATDTQYF	TGCGCCAGCAGCCAAGACCCCCCAGGCGGGGTCCCTCGGGCGACAGATACGCAGTATTTT
TRBD2	TRBJ2-3	once	TRBV7-2	CASSLTSGGIYTQYF	TGTGCCAGCAGCCTTACTAGCGGTGGCATTTATACGCAGTATTTT
TRBD1	TRBJ1-2	.	TRBV5-1	CASRQGTWGYTF	TGCGCCAGCAGACAGGGGACGTGGGGCTACACCTTC
.	TRBJ2-7	.	TRBV12-5	CASGEDRGTRSSYEQYF	TGTGCTAGTGGTGAGGACAGAGGGACCAGGAGCTCCTACGAGCAGTACTTC
TRBD1	TRBJ1-2	.	TRBV28	CASSSWTGANYGYTF	TGTGCCAGCAGTTCGTGGACAGGGGCTAACTATGGCTACACCTTC
TRBD1	TRBJ1-1	.	TRBV5-4	CASSLGTGIRRGTEAFF	TGTGCCAGCAGCTTGGGGACAGGGATTCGAAGGGGGACTGAAGCTTTCTTT
.	TRBJ1-1	.	TRBV5-1	CASSLQPGHRNTEAFF	TGCGCCAGCAGCTTACAACCGGGACACAGGAACACTGAAGCTTTCTTT
.	TRBJ1-2	.	TRBV2	CASSETGPHGYTF	TGTGCCAGCAGTGAAACAGGGCCCCATGGCTACACCTTC
.	TRBJ2-1	.	TRBV27	CASSLSIGANYNEQFF	TGTGCCAGCAGTTTATCGATAGGGGCTAATTACAATGAGCAGTTCTTC
TRBD1	TRBJ1-4	.	TRBV30	CAWDRGYPEEKLFF	TGTGCCTGGGACAGGGGCTACCCCGAGGAAAAACTGTTTTTT
TRBD2	TRBJ2-1	.	TRBV18	CASSPRIVTSGRTRNEQFF	TGTGCCAGCTCACCGCGTATAGTGACTAGCGGGAGGACCCGGAATGAGCAGTTCTTC
.	TRBJ2-7	.	TRBV7-8	CASSRGNRRDSYEQYF	TGTGCCAGCAGCCGAGGCAACAGGCGTGATTCCTACGAGCAGTACTTC
.	TRBJ1-5	few	TRBV5-1	CASSPSRDQPQHF	TGCGCCAGCAGTCCCTCCCGAGATCAGCCCCAGCATTTT
.	TRBJ1-1	.	TRBV21-1	CASSRYRVRTEAFF	TGTGCCAGCAGCAGGTACAGGGTGCGGACTGAAGCTTTCTTT
.	TRBJ1-2	.	TRBV3-1/TRBV3-2	CASSQVGGGYTF	TGTGCCAGCAGCCAAGTAGGGGGTGGCTACACCTTC
TRBD1	TRBJ2-7	.	TRBV2	CASKGQGAAGEQYF	TGTGCCAGCAAGGGACAGGGGGCGGCGGGCGAGCAGTACTTC
.	TRBJ1-5	.	TRBV24-1	CATSAAGNQPQHF	TGTGCCACCAGTGCAGCAGGGAATCAGCCCCAGCATTTT
TRBD1	TRBJ2-7	many	TRBV27	CASRKIGGRTYEQYF	TGTGCCAGCAGAAAAATAGGGGGCCGGACCTACGAGCAGTACTTC
TRBD1	TRBJ1-6	.	TRBV6-6	CASSFGTGQYNSPLHF	TGTGCCAGCAGCTTCGGGACAGGACAGTATAATTCACCCCTCCACTTT
TRBD1	TRBJ1-2	few	TRBV7-9	CASTLTGDYGYTF	TGTGCCAGCACTCTAACAGGGGACTATGGCTACACCTTC
.	TRBJ1-2	.	TRBV5-1	CASSLAPRRVPEGYTF	TGCGCCAGCAGCTTGGCCCCACGCAGGGTCCCAGAGGGCTACACCTTC
.	TRBJ1-5	.	TRBV6-5	CAGGQFNQPQHF	TGTGCGGGCGGGCAGTTTAATCAGCCCCAGCATTTT
.	TRBJ2-1	.	TRBV19	CASSINWGRYNEQFF	TGTGCCAGTAGTATTAACTGGGGGCGTTACAATGAGCAGTTCTTC
TRBD1	TRBJ1-5	.	TRBV14	CASSRTPGDRGITGSNQPQHF	TGTGCCAGCAGCCGCACCCCGGGCGACAGGGGTATCACCGGAAGCAATCAGCCCCAGCATTTT
TRBD1	TRBJ1-2	few	TRBV24-1	CASSFTGGYGYTF	TGTGCCTCCTCCTTTACAGGGGGCTATGGCTACACCTTC
TRBD2	TRBJ2-1	.	TRBV2	CASRRDRGTSNNEQFF	TGTGCCAGCAGGAGAGACCGCGGGACTAGCAACAATGAGCAGTTCTTC
.	TRBJ1-1	.	TRBV19	CASTSVTGFYTEAFF	TGTGCCAGCACATCGGTGACAGGCTTCTACACTGAAGCTTTCTTT
TRBD1	TRBJ1-6	few	TRBV10-2	CASRGHRGSNSPLHF	TGCGCCAGCAGGGGCCACAGGGGGTCGAATTCACCCCTCCACTTT
.	TRBJ2-7	.	TRBV28	CARAGVKGSYEQYF	TGTGCCAGGGCAGGGGTCAAGGGTTCCTACGAGCAGTACTTC
TRBD2	TRBJ2-2	.	TRBV7-3	CASSYGTSGRRGELFF	TGTGCCAGCAGCTATGGGACTAGCGGGAGAAGAGGGGAGCTGTTTTTT
.	TRBJ2-7	.	TRBV3-1/TRBV3-2	CASSPRGAIRTSYEQYF	TGTGCCAGCAGCCCCAGGGGGGCCATAAGAACCTCCTACGAGCAGTACTTC
.	TRBJ1-2	.	TRBV28	CASSLEGRGYTF	TGTGCCAGCAGTTTGGAGGGGCGCGGCTACACCTTC
TRBD1	TRBJ1-2	.	TRBV19	CASSIRRGRDYGYTF	TGTGCCAGTAGTATAAGAAGGGGGCGCGACTATGGCTACACCTTC
.	TRBJ2-7	.	TRBV21-1	CANRRGDRGRPGGGEQYF	TGTGCAAACAGAAGGGGAGACAGGGGGCGCCCCGGTGGGGGCGAGCAGTACTTC
TRBD1	TRBJ2-7	.	TRBV19	CAILKQGTPSYEQYF	TGTGCCATTCTAAAACAGGGGACCCCTTCCTACGAGCAGTACTTC
.	TRBJ1-4	few	TRBV21-1	CASSKPTGSNEKLFF	TGTGCCAGCAGCAAACCGACGGGGTCTAATGAAAAACTGTTTTTT
.	TRBJ1-4	.	TRBV18	CASSPLSRDTGLFF	TGTGCCAGCTCACCACTATCAAGGGACACAGGACTGTTTTTT
.	TRBJ1-5	.	TRBV6-5	CASRLLTGNQPQHF	TGTGCCAGCAGACTACTGACGGGCAATCAGCCCCAGCATTTT
TRBD2	TRBJ2-7	.	TRBV3-1/TRBV3-2	CASSRAGGHYEQYF	TGTGCCAGCAGCCGAGCGGGGGGGCACTACGAGCAGTACTTC
.	TRBJ2-1	once	TRBV5-4	CASSLALGEQFF	TGTGCCAGCAGCTTGGCCCTCGGTGAGCAGTTCTTC
.	TRBJ2-3	.	TRBV3-1/TRBV3-2	CASSQEGLRTDTQYF	TGTGCCAGCAGCCAAGAAGGACTACGCACAGATACGCAGTATTTT
.	TRBJ1-6	.	TRBV7-9	CASSPVGGYNSPLHF	TGTGCCAGCAGTCCAGTGGGAGGGTATAATTCACCCCTCCACTTT
TRBD1	TRBJ2-6	.	TRBV7-3	CASSFGDRVLSGANVLTF	TGTGCCAGCAGCTTTGGGGACAGGGTCTTATCTGGGGCCAACGTCCTGACTTTC
.	TRBJ1-2	.	TRBV2	CASSQGRHYGYTF	TGTGCCAGCAGCCAGGGGAGACACTATGGCTACACCTTC
TRBD1	TRBJ1-3	.	TRBV20-1	CSASLRAGTGDGNTIYF	TGCAGTGCTAGTCTAAGGGCGGGGACAGGGGACGGAAACACCATATATTTT
TRBD1	TRBJ2-1	.	TRBV11-3	CASSFQGTVYNEQFF	TGTGCCAGCAGTTTTCAGGGGACAGTCTACAATGAGCAGTTCTTC
.	TRBJ2-7	.	TRBV12-3/TRBV12-4	CASSLVRVYEQYF	TGTGCCAGCAGTTTAGTCAGGGTTTACGAGCAGTACTTC
TRBD1	TRBJ2-6	.	TRBV5-1	CASSSGQGSGANVLTF	TGCGCCAGCAGTTCGGGACAGGGTTCCGGGGCCAACGTCCTGACTTTC
.	TRBJ2-2	.	TRBV5-1	CASSLGGRNTGELFF	TGCGCCAGCAGTCTGGGGGGACGAAACACCGGGGAGCTGTTTTTT